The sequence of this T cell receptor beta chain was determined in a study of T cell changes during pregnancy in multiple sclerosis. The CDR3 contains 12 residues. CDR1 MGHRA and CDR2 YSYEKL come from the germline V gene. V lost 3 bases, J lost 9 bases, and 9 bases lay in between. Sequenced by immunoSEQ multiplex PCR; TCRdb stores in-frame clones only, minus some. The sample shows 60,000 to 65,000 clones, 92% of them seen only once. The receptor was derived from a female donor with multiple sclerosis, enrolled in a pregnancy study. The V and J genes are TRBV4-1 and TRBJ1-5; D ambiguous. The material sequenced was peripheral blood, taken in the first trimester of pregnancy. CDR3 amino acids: CASSQLFGPQHF. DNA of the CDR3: TGCGCCAGCAGCCAGCTATTCGGGCCCCAGCATTTT.